This paragraph covers one T cell receptor (beta chain) sequence. Its antigen is unknown. This sample is part of a study of T cells in Graves' hyperthyroidism and ophthalmopathy. General study points: Blood shared most expanded thyroid clonotypes above 0.001.

What was amplified from RNA transcripts were TCR beta CDR3 regions. In the first-round RT-PCR of the TCR CDR3, the HTBI primer set was used. TCRdb used MiXCR to reprocess the multiplex PCR reads, holding one entry per CDR3 protein. In the table there are around 530,000 distinct CDR3 sequences, over 15% of which are singletons. The sample taken for sequencing was blood. The receptor comes from a young woman with Graves' ophthalmopathy.

CDR3 sequence: CASADRGSYEQYF. CDR3 bases: TGCGCCAGCGCTGATAGGGGTAGCTACGAGCAGTACTTC. The rearrangement links TRBV4-1 to TRBJ2-7, with D possibly matching TRBD1 (5 bases). CDR1 is MGHRA and CDR2 is YSYEKL in the germline V gene. CDR3 length: 13 amino acids. The V end lost 8 bases, the J end lost 3 bases, and 14 bases lay between the germline ends.